The 7 T cell receptor beta chains reported below all come from one sample, sequenced in a study of blood T cell repertoires in COVID-19. Only in-frame clones appear in the TCRdb table, and some are missing; sequencing was by immunoSEQ multiplex PCR. The data show 150,000 to 200,000 clones, roughly 85% seen once. Sequenced material: PBMCs or T cells enriched from blood (not recorded which). The receptors here all came from a woman in her forties or fifties who had recovered from COVID-19.

This chain connects TRBV28 to TRBJ1-5; D is possibly TRBD1 (6 bases). Trimming took 10 bases from V and 5 from J, leaving 21 bases between them. The CDR3 sequence is 15 residues long. CDR1 and CDR2 from the germline V gene are MDHEN and SYDVKM. CDR3 loop: CAIGGETNRDQPQHF. CDR3 bases: TGTGCCATAGGGGGGGAAACAAACAGGGATCAGCCCCAGCATTTT.

The rearrangement joins TRBV19 to TRBJ1-1; D unresolved. V was clipped by 3 bases and J by 7 bases, with 9 bases between them. Germline V gene sequence: CDR1 LNHDA, CDR2 SQIVND (reference sequence). This CDR3 is 12 amino acids long. The CDR3 nucleotides read TGTGCCAGTAGTATCGGGAGGGTTGAAGCTTTCTTT. It yields the protein CASSIGRVEAFF.

This clone was seen only once. The genes are TRBV28 and TRBJ1-1; D not certain. The V gene lost 6 bases and the J gene lost 4 bases, with 12 bases spanning the gap. Germline CDR1 reads MDHEN; CDR2 reads SYDVKM. The CDR3 is 13 residues long. This chain's CDR3 is CASSASRSTEAFF. In DNA, the CDR3 is TGTGCCAGCAGCGCTAGCAGGAGCACTGAAGCTTTCTTT.

The chain joins TRBV28 to TRBJ1-2; no firm D call. Germline-derived CDR1 and CDR2 are MDHEN and SYDVKM. V was cut by 5 bases and J by 8 bases, with 21 bases left in between. The CDR3 loop spans 15 amino acids. The CDR3: CASSTLMGAQRGYTF. DNA for the CDR3: TGTGCCAGCAGTACCCTTATGGGCGCCCAAAGGGGCTACACCTTC.

V and J are TRBV20-1 and TRBJ2-1; no clear D. The CDR3 contains 11 residues. Germline CDR1 and CDR2: DFQATT and SNEGSKA (reference sequence). Trimming left V 1 base short and J 4 bases short, with 2 bases between. CDR3 residues: CSARAYNEQFF. The CDR3 nucleotides are TGCAGTGCTAGAGCATACAATGAGCAGTTCTTC.

V is TRBV29-1 and J is TRBJ2-1; 13 bases are a match to TRBD2. The CDR3 sequence is 14 residues long. Germline V gene lookup returns CDR1 SQVTM and CDR2 ANQGSEA. The V gene end was trimmed by 6 bases and the J gene end by 15 bases; junction bases not matched to a gene: 14. CDR3: CSVAHLLAGGPAFF. The CDR3 bases are TGCAGCGTCGCCCACTTACTAGCGGGAGGGCCGGCGTTCTTC.

This CDR3 is CASSVDTGNTIYF. In DNA form, the CDR3 reads TGTGCCAGCAGCGTAGACACTGGAAACACCATATATTTT. The chain uses TRBV9 and TRBJ1-3; D uncertain. The V and J ends lost 0 bases and 2 bases respectively, with 3 bases between them. The CDR3 covers 13 residues. Germline lookup yields CDR1 SGDLS and CDR2 YYNGEE.